The T cell receptor beta chain described here comes from a study of long-term antiretroviral therapy in people with HIV. Study-wide results and caveats: HIV repertoires spanned tighter CDR3 length ranges than controls did. Possibly under older ART regimens, blood was drawn between about 2003 and 2017.

With respect to this clone: Its matching antigen is unknown.

Donors each had at least one pre-ART PBMC sample and at least two post-ART ones. The authors ran the immunoSEQ assay, v3.0, at survey level. TCRdb's copy holds only in-frame clones and misses some; the assay was immunoSEQ multiplex PCR. Of tens of thousands of clones in the sample, about 90% were seen once. Trimming cost V 7 bases and J 1 base, with 7 bases left between them. Per germline, CDR1 MNHEY and CDR2 SVGAGI. This CDR3 has 12 amino acids. The J gene is TRBJ1-1, the V gene TRBV6-5; D is unclear. Here the sequenced sample was unsorted PBMCs, taken 2 years after starting antiretroviral therapy. The clonotype comes from a man aged 45-65 years with HIV. Here the CDR3 reads CASKAGNTEAFF. In DNA form, the CDR3 reads TGTGCCAGCAAGGCGGGGAACACTGAAGCTTTCTTT.